These 20 T cell receptor beta chains were all obtained from the same sample, sequenced in a study of blood T cell repertoires in COVID-19. Measured with immunoSEQ multiplex PCR; TCRdb has only the in-frame clones, and not every one. The data hold 20,000 to 25,000 clones, with about 87% observed a single time. Source material: peripheral blood. These receptors all come from a human donor with active COVID-19. The donor label of this sample is uncertain.

The gene calls are TRBV19 and TRBJ2-3, with 8 bases that match TRBD2. Looked up from germline, CDR1 is LNHDA and CDR2 is SQIVND (reference sequence). Trimming removed 5 bases from V and 2 bases from J; junction bases left unmatched: 6. The CDR3 covers 15 residues. This CDR3 reads CASSFDSGVTDTQYF. The DNA for the CDR3 is TGTGCCAGTAGTTTTGATAGCGGGGTCACAGATACGCAGTATTTT.

This chain links TRBV11-3 with TRBJ2-5; 9 bases agree with TRBD2. This CDR3 has 15 amino acids. J was trimmed by 5 bases and V by 1 base; bases with no gene match: 5. Germline V gene data show CDR1 as SGHNT and CDR2 as YENEEA. The DNA of the CDR3 is TGTGCCAGCAGCTTAGGCGGGGGGGCCCTGGAGACCCAGTACTTC. Protein sequence: CASSLGGGALETQYF.

With respect to this clone: The junction shows a germline mismatch at one end, possibly a read error. The rearrangement links TRBV7-7 to TRBJ2-7; TRBD2 aligns across 7 bases. Germline lookup yields CDR1 SSHAT and CDR2 FNYEAQ (reference sequence). The length of the CDR3 is 14 residues. The CDR3 bases are TGTGCTAGCAGCTTAGCGGCGGGAGCGAGCGAGCAGTACTTC. Translation gives CASSLAAGASEQYF.

The chain joins TRBV6-6 to TRBJ2-7; 9 nucleotides align to TRBD2. V shed 6 bases, J shed 1 base, and the junction held 7 bases outside the gene matches. CDR1 is MNHNY and CDR2 is SVGAGI in the germline V gene (reference sequence). The CDR3 totals 15 residues. The CDR3 sequence is CASSEPLAGSYEQYF. The CDR3 DNA reads TGTGCCAGCAGCGAACCCCTAGCGGGATCCTACGAGCAGTACTTC.

DNA of the CDR3: TGTGCCAGCGAGTCTCCGAACACCGGGGAGCTGTTTTTT. As protein: CASESPNTGELFF. This sequence joins TRBV7-3 and TRBJ2-2; D is unclear. In germline, CDR1 is SGHTA, CDR2 FQGTGA. Trimming shortened V by 8 bases and J by 0 bases, and 7 bases separated the two germline ends. The CDR3 is 13 amino acids.

The chain is built from TRBV21-1 and TRBJ2-3; TRBD2 is taken as the D call from the table, unchecked against the DNA. TRBV21-1 is noted as a pseudogene. The CDR3 is made up of 19 amino acids. CDR3 DNA sequence: TGTGCCAGCAGCCCCGAGACTAGCGGGAGGGCCGGTAGCACAGATACGCAGTATTTT. Protein product: CASSPETSGRAGSTDTQYF.

The chain couples TRBV18 to TRBJ1-2; 8 nucleotides agree with TRBD1. The CDR3 runs to 14 residues. Losses at the gene ends were 5 bases for V and 6 bases for J; bases not matched to a gene: 8. CDR1 KGHSH and CDR2 LQKENI come from the germline V gene. CDR3 nucleotide sequence: TGTGCCAGCTCAGAGACAGGGGCTCTTGATGGCTACACCTTC. Translation: CASSETGALDGYTF.

This clone has a single count. V usage is TRBV27 and J usage is TRBJ2-7; 10 nucleotides line up with TRBD1. V shed 4 bases, J shed 1 base, and the junction held 4 bases outside the gene matches. Germline lookup yields CDR1 MNHEY and CDR2 SMNVEV (reference sequence). CDR3 length: 15 residues. The CDR3 region has the DNA TGTGCCAGCAGTTCCCGACAGGGGGCATCCTACGAGCAGTACTTC. It translates to CASSSRQGASYEQYF.

The chain couples TRBV3-1 (or the pseudogene TRBV3-2) to TRBJ2-2; 8 nucleotides agree with TRBD1. CDR3 size: 15 residues. With 4 bases clipped from V and 4 bases from J, the junction kept 5 bases outside the gene matches. Germline V gene lookup returns CDR1 LGHDT and CDR2 YNNKEL (reference sequence). The CDR3 DNA follows: TGTGCCAGCAGCCGAGGACAGGGCATCACCGGGGAGCTGTTTTTT. It codes for CASSRGQGITGELFF.

Remarks on this clone: One end of the junction is discordant with germline, which a read error may explain. CDR3 in DNA: TGTGCCAGCAGTACTTTAGGACAGGGGCGCTATAGCTACACCTTC. Translating gives CASSTLGQGRYSYTF. The chain is built from TRBV28 and TRBJ1-2; TRBD1 agrees at 9 bases. Germline assignment: CDR1 MDHEN and CDR2 SYDVKM. This CDR3 has 15 residues.

The rearrangement joins TRBV3-1 (or the pseudogene TRBV3-2) to TRBJ1-4, with D maybe TRBD1 (5 bases). CDR3 length: 15 residues. Germline CDR1 LGHDT, CDR2 YNNKEL (reference sequence). V was pared by 1 base and J by 8 bases, with 14 bases between. In DNA, the CDR3 is TGTGCCAGCAGCCAAGCTTGGGGGGGGGACGAAAAACTGTTTTTT. Its protein is CASSQAWGGDEKLFF.

The table lists this clone with a few counts. This rearrangement joins TRBV6-5 to TRBJ2-7; maybe TRBD2 (5 bases). Trimming cost V 6 bases and J 0 bases, with 15 bases left between them. CDR1 is MNHEY and CDR2 is SVGAGI in the germline V gene. The CDR3 has 15 amino acids. The CDR3 nucleotides are TGTGCCAGCAGGGTAAGCGGCCGGAGCTCCTACGAGCAGTACTTC. The encoded protein is CASRVSGRSSYEQYF.

The rearrangement links TRBV27 to TRBJ2-7; 9 bases are a match to TRBD2. The CDR3 totals 15 residues. The germline V gene encodes CDR1 MNHEY and CDR2 SMNVEV (reference sequence). V was pared by 5 bases and J by 0 bases, with 5 bases of the junction left unmatched. CDR3 nucleotide sequence: TGTGCCAGCAGTCTTCTAGCGGGACCCTCCTACGAGCAGTACTTC. This codes for CASSLLAGPSYEQYF.

The chain links TRBV27 to TRBJ2-7; tentatively, D is TRBD1 (6 bases). The CDR3 covers 17 residues. CDR1 and CDR2 from the germline V gene are MNHEY and SMNVEV (reference sequence). The V gene lost 5 bases and the J gene lost 5 bases, with 25 bases spanning the gap. CDR3 DNA: TGTGCCAGCAGTCTATTGGACCCATCGACAGGCCCGGACGAGCAGTACTTC. As protein: CASSLLDPSTGPDEQYF.

The chain joins TRBV6-5 to TRBJ1-6, with TRBD1 matching 10 bases. Trimming took 2 bases from V and 7 from J; bases not matched to a gene: 5. This CDR3 contains 16 residues. Germline V CDR1 and CDR2: MNHEY, SVGAGI. The CDR3 coding sequence is TGTGCCAGCAGTTACACAGGACAGGGGGTGAATTCACCCCTCCACTTT. Protein: CASSYTGQGVNSPLHF.

V is TRBV6-5 and J is TRBJ2-5; TRBD2 aligns across 8 bases. Germline CDR1 and CDR2: MNHEY and SVGAGI. Trimming removed 7 bases from V and 5 bases from J; junction bases left unmatched: 6. This CDR3 is built from 13 residues. The CDR3 DNA follows: TGTGCCAGCAAGGCGGGGGGTGTGGAGACCCAGTACTTC. It is translated as CASKAGGVETQYF.

V is TRBV28 and J is TRBJ2-5; 9 bases match TRBD2. CDR3 length: 13 amino acids. The V gene's germline CDR1 is MDHEN and CDR2 SYDVKM. Trimming removed 8 bases from V and 5 bases from J; junction bases left unmatched: 6. Here the CDR3 DNA reads TGTGCCAGCTTTAGAGCGGGGGGTGAGACCCAGTACTTC. This sequence encodes CASFRAGGETQYF.

This clone is large (0.1 to 1%) by share. V gene TRBV27 combines with J gene TRBJ1-2, with D possibly TRBD1 on 6 matching bases. CDR1 MNHEY and CDR2 SMNVEV come from the germline V gene (reference sequence). V was clipped by 5 bases and J by 6 bases, with 16 bases between them. This CDR3 has 14 residues. The CDR3 loop reads CASSLNQGIHGYTF. The CDR3 region has the DNA TGTGCCAGCAGTCTGAACCAGGGGATCCATGGCTACACCTTC.

This clone appeared a few times. The rearrangement links TRBV24-1 to TRBJ2-2; D may be TRBD1 (6 bases). V was pared by 4 bases and J by 8 bases, with 19 bases between. Germline-derived CDR1 and CDR2 are KGHDR and SFDVKD. This CDR3 contains 16 residues. CDR3 in amino acids: CATSDETDGGAGELFF. CDR3 DNA sequence: TGTGCCACCAGTGACGAGACTGATGGGGGCGCGGGGGAGCTGTTTTTT.

The rearrangement links TRBV11-2 to TRBJ2-3; a weak D match, TRBD2 (7 bases). The V and J ends lost 4 bases and 4 bases respectively, with 15 bases between them. The CDR3 totals 15 residues. The germline V gene has CDR1 SGHAT and CDR2 FQNNGV. CDR3 DNA sequence: TGTGCCAGCAGCTCGTGGGGGGGCGGGGCAGATACGCAGTATTTT. Encoded protein: CASSSWGGGADTQYF.